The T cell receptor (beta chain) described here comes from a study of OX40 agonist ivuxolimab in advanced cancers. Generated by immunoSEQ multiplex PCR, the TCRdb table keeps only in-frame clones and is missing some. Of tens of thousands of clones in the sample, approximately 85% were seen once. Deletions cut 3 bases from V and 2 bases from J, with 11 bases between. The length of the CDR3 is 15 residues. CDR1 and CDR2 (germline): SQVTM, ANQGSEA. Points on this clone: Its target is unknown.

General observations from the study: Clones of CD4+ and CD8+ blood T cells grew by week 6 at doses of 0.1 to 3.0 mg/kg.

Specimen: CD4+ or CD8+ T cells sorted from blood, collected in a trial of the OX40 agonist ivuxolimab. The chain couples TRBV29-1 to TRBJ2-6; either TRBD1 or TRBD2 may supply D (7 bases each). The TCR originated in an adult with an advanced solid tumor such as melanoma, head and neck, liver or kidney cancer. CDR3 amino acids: CSVEGGTAGANVLTF. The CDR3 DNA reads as TGCAGCGTTGAGGGGGGGACAGCTGGGGCCAACGTCCTGACTTTC.